These 27 T cell receptor beta chains came from one sample sequenced in a study of blood T cell repertoires in COVID-19. TCRdb's table, derived via immunoSEQ multiplex PCR, lists solely in-frame clones and lacks some. This table holds some 290,000 clones, roughly 90% found once. The sample consisted of peripheral blood. Receptor source: a woman in her 30s with COVID-19, enrolled during active disease.

This chain connects TRBV19 to TRBJ1-1, with 12 bases lining up with TRBD1. The length of the CDR3 is 15 residues. From germline, CDR1 is LNHDA and CDR2 SQIVND (reference sequence). Germline trimming cut 1 base from V and 4 bases from J; bases unmatched to any gene: 1. This chain's CDR3 is CASSIGDRGLTEAFF. CDR3 nucleotides: TGTGCCAGTAGTATAGGGGACAGGGGGCTCACTGAAGCTTTCTTT.

The chain has TRBV28 and TRBJ1-1, with 7 bases fitting TRBD1. Germline lookup yields CDR1 MDHEN and CDR2 SYDVKM. This CDR3 has 14 amino acids. The ends lost 2 bases at V and 0 bases at J; junction bases unmatched: 0. The CDR3 DNA is TGTGCCAGCAGTTTAGACAGGGTGAACACTGAAGCTTTCTTT. Its translation: CASSLDRVNTEAFF.

This clone appeared a few times. This chain uses TRBV4-1 with TRBJ2-7; weak D call: TRBD2 (6 bases). CDR3 length: 16 residues. Trimming stripped 1 base from V and 2 bases from J, with 15 bases between. The V gene's germline CDR1 is MGHRA and CDR2 YSYEKL. DNA of the CDR3: TGCGCCAGCAGCCAAGTTAGCGGAGTTTGGGCCTACGAGCAGTACTTC. Amino acid sequence: CASSQVSGVWAYEQYF.

A word on this clone: Being one base from a much bigger clone, this may be a read error. Other DNA sequences in the same sample also yield this CDR3. V and J are TRBV9 and TRBJ2-7; 13 positions match TRBD2. Germline CDR1 SGDLS, CDR2 YYNGEE. Trimming removed 3 bases from V and 0 bases from J; junction bases left unmatched: 0. The CDR3 runs to 15 residues. CDR3: CASSGTSGSSYEQYF. The CDR3 DNA sequence: TGTGCCAGCAGCGGGACTAGCGGGAGCTCCTACGAGCAGTACTTC.

V is TRBV6-5 and J is TRBJ1-1, with D hard to call. The V and J ends lost 8 bases and 6 bases respectively, with 10 bases between them. This CDR3 comprises 11 residues. CDR1 is MNHEY and CDR2 is SVGAGI in the germline V gene. The CDR3 DNA reads as TGTGCCAGCGTCAGGAAGGCTGAAGCTTTCTTT. It translates to CASVRKAEAFF.

The chain links TRBV19 to TRBJ1-4; 8 nucleotides match TRBD1. The CDR3 sequence is 15 residues long. Germline lookup yields CDR1 LNHDA and CDR2 SQIVND (reference sequence). The V segment lost 2 bases and the J segment 10 bases; nucleotides outside the gene matches: 9. CDR3 sequence (DNA): TGTGCCAGTAGTATAATTGGGACAGGTTCGGCAAAACTGTTTTTT. Its protein product is CASSIIGTGSAKLFF.

J is TRBJ1-6 and V is TRBV12-3 or TRBV12-4, with D unclear. Trimming shortened V by 6 bases and J by 6 bases, and 9 bases separated the two germline ends. The CDR3 loop spans 13 amino acids. The CDR3 DNA is TGTGCCAGCAGGGAGATGGGTAATTCACCCCTCCACTTT. This translates into CASREMGNSPLHF.

This clone has just one count. The chain uses TRBV30 and TRBJ2-2, with 16 bases lining up with TRBD2. The V segment lost 2 bases and the J segment 7 bases; nucleotides outside the gene matches: 4. The germline V gene has CDR1 GTSNPN and CDR2 SVGIG (reference sequence). CDR3 length: 16 residues. CDR3 amino acids: CAWSKGLAGGVGELFF. Here the CDR3 DNA reads TGTGCCTGGAGTAAGGGACTAGCGGGAGGGGTCGGGGAGCTGTTTTTT.

The chain couples TRBV27 to TRBJ2-7, with D hard to call. Germline V gives CDR1 MNHEY, CDR2 SMNVEV (reference sequence). The CDR3 is 14 amino acids. Trimming pared 0 bases from V and 0 bases from J, leaving 6 bases between. The CDR3: CASSLSGSSYEQYF. CDR3 in DNA: TGTGCCAGCAGTTTATCGGGCAGCTCCTACGAGCAGTACTTC.

The chain uses TRBV3-1 (or the pseudogene TRBV3-2) and TRBJ2-2, with D possibly matching TRBD1 (6 bases). Trimming left V 1 base short and J 4 bases short, with 10 bases between. The CDR3 runs 15 residues. Germline assignment: CDR1 LGHDT and CDR2 YNNKEL (reference sequence). CDR3 bases: TGTGCCAGCAGCCAAGTCAGGGGCGCCACCGGGGAGCTGTTTTTT. This gives the protein CASSQVRGATGELFF.

The genes are TRBV10-3 and TRBJ2-3; 7 nucleotides align to TRBD2. CDR3 size: 15 residues. V lost 6 bases, J lost 3 bases, and 9 bases stayed unmatched. From germline, CDR1 is ENHRY and CDR2 SYGVKD. This CDR3 reads CAISLGGEGTDTQYF. The DNA for the CDR3 is TGTGCCATCAGCTTGGGGGGGGAGGGAACAGATACGCAGTATTTT.

V and J are TRBV5-4 and TRBJ2-7; 10 bases line up with TRBD1. Germline-derived CDR1 and CDR2 are SGHNT and YYREEE (reference sequence). V dropped 5 bases and J dropped 7; count of bases not matched to a gene: 9. This CDR3 region has 14 residues. The CDR3 sequence: CASSSGTGVVEQYF. DNA for the CDR3: TGTGCCAGCAGTTCCGGGACAGGGGTAGTTGAGCAGTACTTC. Complete variable domain (other parts from reference TRBV5-4 and TRBJ2-7): ETGVTQSPTHLIKTRGQQVTLRCSSQSGHNTVSWYQQALGQGPQFIFQYYREEENGRGNFPPRFSGLQFPNYSSELNVNALELDDSALYLCASSSGTGVVEQYFGPGTRLTVT.

V and J are TRBV6-5 and TRBJ2-2; possibly TRBD2 for D (5 bases). The germline gives CDR1 MNHEY, CDR2 SVGAGI. The CDR3 covers 13 residues. The V end lost 7 bases, the J end lost 8 bases, and 14 bases lay between the germline ends. DNA of the CDR3: TGTGCCAGCAAGAGGACTGGAGAAGGGGAGCTGTTTTTT. Encoded protein: CASKRTGEGELFF.

This clone was detected only once. The chain couples TRBV28 to TRBJ2-2; 8 bases line up with TRBD1. The CDR3 loop spans 16 amino acids. Germline CDR1 reads MDHEN; CDR2 reads SYDVKM. Trimming removed 5 bases from V and 2 bases from J; junction bases left unmatched: 7. The CDR3 here is CASSLSGGYNTGELFF. In nucleotides, the CDR3 is TGTGCCAGCAGTCTCTCAGGGGGCTACAACACCGGGGAGCTGTTTTTT.

Of note for this clone: An end of the junction differs from the germline gene, which may be a read error. Other DNA sequences in this sample translate to the same CDR3. The chain couples TRBV4-2 to TRBJ2-7, with D possibly TRBD2 on 6 matching bases. The CDR3 loop spans 15 amino acids. CDR1 is LGHNA and CDR2 is YNFKEQ in the germline V gene. CDR3 protein: CASSQDWGLSYEQYF. Written as DNA, the CDR3 is TGTGCCAGTAGCCAAGATTGGGGACTCTCCTACGAGCAGTACTTC.

The V and J genes are TRBV6-5 and TRBJ2-1; TRBD2 might be the D (6 bases). V shed 7 bases and J shed 0 bases, with 10 bases lying between them. The V gene's germline CDR1 is MNHEY and CDR2 SVGAGI. This CDR3 contains 14 residues. The CDR3, as DNA: TGTGCCAGCATTACGACTAGCTCCTACAATGAGCAGTTCTTC. Encoded protein: CASITTSSYNEQFF.

This chain links TRBV9 with TRBJ1-4, with unresolved D. Trimming cost V 0 bases and J 0 bases, with 15 bases left between them. The CDR3 spans 18 residues. Germline V gene sequence: CDR1 SGDLS, CDR2 YYNGEE. Written as DNA, the CDR3 is TGTGCCAGCAGCGTAGTGGCACCAAGACTTGCAACTAATGAAAAACTGTTTTTT. Translating gives CASSVVAPRLATNEKLFF.

This clone was recorded a few times. CDR3 region: CASSPRDTRPGELFF. CDR3 nucleotide sequence: TGTGCCAGCTCACCCAGGGATACCCGACCCGGGGAGCTGTTTTTT. The genes are TRBV18 and TRBJ2-2; maybe TRBD1 (5 bases). The germline V gene encodes CDR1 KGHSH and CDR2 LQKENI. The CDR3 contains 15 residues. V was shortened by 3 bases and J by 6 bases, with 14 bases between the two germline ends. The whole variable domain, filled in from reference TRBV18 and TRBJ2-2, reads NAGVMQNPRHLVRRRGQEARLRCSPMKGHSHVYWYRQLPEEGLKFMVYLQKENIIDESGMPKERFSAEFPKEGPSILRIQQVVRGDSAAYFCASSPRDTRPGELFFGEGSRLTVL.

This chain joins TRBV4-1 and TRBJ1-4; the D is unclear. Germline V lookup: CDR1 MGHRA, CDR2 YSYEKL. V was trimmed by 4 bases and J by 5 bases, leaving 14 bases between them. The CDR3 contains 15 residues. The CDR3 DNA reads as TGCGCCAGCAGCCTCAGTTGGAGGCGGAATGAAAAACTGTTTTTT. Translation gives CASSLSWRRNEKLFF.

The chain joins TRBV11-3 to TRBJ2-1; tentatively, D is TRBD2 (6 bases). The CDR3 has 15 residues. Germline V CDR1 and CDR2: SGHNT, YENEEA. The V end lost 5 bases, the J end lost 5 bases, and 16 bases lay between the germline ends. CDR3 bases: TGTGCCAGCAGCCCCGGAGGGAGGAACCACAATGAGCAGTTCTTC. Translation: CASSPGGRNHNEQFF.

The rearrangement uses TRBV29-1 and TRBJ2-3; TRBD2 aligns across 7 bases. V lost 5 bases and J lost 4; bases outside the gene matches: 12. The length of the CDR3 is 15 residues. Germline V lookup: CDR1 SQVTM, CDR2 ANQGSEA. CDR3 bases: TGCAGCGTTCGGGCCAGCGGGATTAAGGCAGATACGCAGTATTTT. Translated: CSVRASGIKADTQYF.

This chain connects TRBV30 to TRBJ2-7, with unresolved D. The germline V gene has CDR1 GTSNPN and CDR2 SVGIG (reference sequence). Trimming removed 0 bases from V and 4 bases from J, with 13 bases in between. CDR3 length: 14 residues. This CDR3 is CAWSVLVPPYEQYF. Here the CDR3 DNA reads TGTGCCTGGAGTGTACTTGTTCCTCCTTACGAGCAGTACTTC.

This chain uses TRBV11-2 with TRBJ1-2, with a tentative D call TRBD1 (6 bases). Germline V gives CDR1 SGHAT, CDR2 FQNNGV. V dropped 6 bases and J dropped 8 bases, with 25 bases sitting between them. This CDR3 comprises 16 residues. This CDR3 reads CASRQTPGRGGRGYTF. CDR3 coding DNA: TGTGCCAGCAGACAAACCCCGGGCCGGGGGGGGCGCGGCTACACCTTC.

This clone was observed a handful of times. The J gene is TRBJ2-7, the V gene TRBV6-1, with a weak D call TRBD1 (5 bases). Trimming left V 0 bases short and J 0 bases short, with 12 bases between. The CDR3 runs to 16 residues. Germline CDR1 and CDR2: MNHNS and SASEGT. CDR3 sequence reads: CASSEASTASSYEQYF. The CDR3 DNA is TGTGCCAGCAGTGAAGCTTCGACAGCCAGCTCCTACGAGCAGTACTTC.

The chain joins TRBV27 to TRBJ2-7; 8 positions agree with TRBD2. The CDR3 consists of 12 residues. V trimming: 9 bases; J trimming: 3 bases; junction bases outside the gene matches: 4. Germline assignment: CDR1 MNHEY and CDR2 SMNVEV (reference sequence). The CDR3 spells CASSTSGYEQYF. The CDR3 nucleotides are TGTGCCAGTTCCACTAGCGGCTACGAGCAGTACTTC.

The chain carries TRBV24-1 and TRBJ1-5; 7 bases line up with TRBD1. This CDR3 has 15 residues. V dropped 3 bases and J dropped 3; count of bases not matched to a gene: 4. Per germline, CDR1 KGHDR and CDR2 SFDVKD. The CDR3 DNA follows: TGTGCCACCAGTGATCAGGGGGGCTTCAATCAGCCCCAGCATTTT. Its protein is CATSDQGGFNQPQHF.

The gene calls are TRBV7-9 and TRBJ1-4, with D possibly TRBD1 on 5 matching bases. From germline, CDR1 is SEHNR and CDR2 FQNEAQ (reference sequence). V lost 5 bases and J lost 5, with 15 bases in between. The CDR3 has 15 amino acids. The chain's CDR3 is CASSARGDANEKLFF. The CDR3 nucleotides are TGTGCCAGCAGCGCCCGGGGGGATGCGAATGAAAAACTGTTTTTT.